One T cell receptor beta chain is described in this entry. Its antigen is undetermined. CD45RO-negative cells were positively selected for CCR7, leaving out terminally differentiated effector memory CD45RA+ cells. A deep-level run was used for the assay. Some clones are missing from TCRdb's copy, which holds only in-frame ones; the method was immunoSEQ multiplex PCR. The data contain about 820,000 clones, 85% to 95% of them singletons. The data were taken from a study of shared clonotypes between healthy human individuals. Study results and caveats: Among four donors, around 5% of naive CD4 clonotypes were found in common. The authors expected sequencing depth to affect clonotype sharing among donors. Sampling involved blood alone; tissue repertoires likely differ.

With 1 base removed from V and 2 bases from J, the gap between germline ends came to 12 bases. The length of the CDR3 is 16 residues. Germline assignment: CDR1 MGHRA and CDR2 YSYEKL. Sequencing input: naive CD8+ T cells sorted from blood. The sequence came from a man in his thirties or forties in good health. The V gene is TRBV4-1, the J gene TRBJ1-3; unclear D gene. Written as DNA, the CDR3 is TGCGCCAGCAGCCAAGTGAGGAGGGATACTGGAAACACCATATATTTT. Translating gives CASSQVRRDTGNTIYF.